Included here is one T cell receptor beta chain sequence, with context. Its antigen is still unknown. This CDR3 is built from 14 residues. With 0 bases clipped from V and 8 bases from J, the junction kept 2 bases outside the gene matches. Germline assignment: CDR1 SEHNR and CDR2 FQNEAQ (reference sequence). This specimen comes from a study of T cell responses to AZD1222 COVID-19 vaccine. Study-wide findings and caveats: White British ancestry dominated among donors, who included more females, and clonal diversity was possibly underestimated. Spike-specific TCR breadth and depth were elevated following two AZD1222 doses.

The method was immunoSEQ multiplex PCR; TCRdb's version includes in-frame clones alone and lacks a portion of them. Of roughly 91,000 clones listed, more than 75% are singletons. This chain connects TRBV7-9 to TRBJ1-1; 11 bases fit TRBD1. The source material was peripheral blood, sampled on day 0 of AZD1222 vaccination. This TCR came from an adult in good health. DNA for the CDR3: TGTGCCAGCAGCTTAGCCGGGACAGGGGGGGAAGCTTTCTTT. As protein: CASSLAGTGGEAFF.